This T cell receptor (beta chain) was observed in a study of T cell responses to AZD1222 COVID-19 vaccine. The CDR3 has 13 residues. The germline gives CDR1 WNHNN, CDR2 SYGVQD (reference sequence). Trimming shortened V by 3 bases and J by 4 bases, and 10 bases separated the two germline ends. Study results and caveats: Spike was spanned by vaccine-associated CD4 TCRs, with dominance at 160-218 and 743-854.

Only a few counts were recorded for this clone. Its cognate antigen is unknown. TCRdb's copy holds only in-frame clones and misses some; the assay was immunoSEQ multiplex PCR. The profile shows some 97,000 clones, 87% of them singletons. The sequence derives from an adult in good health. The chain combines TRBV10-1 with TRBJ2-7; D could derive from TRBD1 or TRBD2 (6 bases each). The input for sequencing was peripheral blood, taken on day 0 of AZD1222 vaccination. The CDR3 sequence: CASSDGGGYEQYF. The CDR3 DNA reads as TGCGCCAGCAGTGATGGAGGGGGTTACGAGCAGTACTTC.